Listed below are T cell receptor beta chains from one sample, sequenced in a study of blood T cells in healthy people across ages. TCRdb ran MiXCR on the 5' RACE reads and lists one entry per CDR3 protein. The sample records 250,000 to 300,000 distinct CDR3 sequences, 25% to 30% being singletons. Material: blood. The receptors derive from a woman between 65 and 79 years old in good health. CDR3s include the opening cysteine and the closing phenylalanine or tryptophan. The order of the fields is D gene, V gene, J gene, clone size, CDR3 DNA, CDR3 protein. D genes are given only for firm matches. For some rows the clone size is stated as once, few or many, or as a class when expanded; others skip it.

>.|TRBV11-3|TRBJ2-3|many
TGTGCCAGCAGCTTAGGCGGAAACACAGATACGCAGTATTTT
CASSLGGNTDTQYF
>TRBD2|TRBV6-1|TRBJ2-3|.
TGTGCCAGCAGTGGGCCTAGCGGGAGAGGGTGGTATAGCACAGATACGCAGTATTTT
CASSGPSGRGWYSTDTQYF
>TRBD2|TRBV5-6|TRBJ2-7|.
TGTGCCAGCAGCTACCTGACTAGCGGGGGAAACGAGCAGTACTTC
CASSYLTSGGNEQYF
>.|TRBV28|TRBJ2-1|few
TGTGCCAGCAGTATTGAGGTCCGCAATGAGCAGTTCTTC
CASSIEVRNEQFF
>.|TRBV4-1|TRBJ2-3|.
TGCGCCAGCAGCCAAGTGTTAGGAGGAGGAGGCACAGATACGCAGTATTTT
CASSQVLGGGGTDTQYF
>.|TRBV14|TRBJ1-1|.
TGTGCCAGCAGCCAAGAAAGAAACGCTGAAGCTTTCTTT
CASSQERNAEAFF
>.|TRBV18|TRBJ2-3|.
TGTGCCAGCTCACCACCTGGGGTGACTACGCAGTATTTT
CASSPPGVTTQYF
>.|TRBV12-3/TRBV12-4|TRBJ1-5|many
TGTGCCAGCAGTCCTCAGGAGGTTCAGCCCCAGCATTTT
CASSPQEVQPQHF
>TRBD1|TRBV4-3|TRBJ2-5|many
TGCGCCAGCAGCAACAGATACAGGGGGCAGGAGACCCAGTACTTC
CASSNRYRGQETQYF
>.|TRBV20-1|TRBJ2-7|once
TGCAGTGCTAGAGATTTCGGGAGTAGTGGATACGAGCAGTACTTC
CSARDFGSSGYEQYF
>.|TRBV28|TRBJ2-5|few
TGTGCCAGCAGTTCCTATACCGGGACGCCTCCTCAAGAGACCCAGTACTTC
CASSSYTGTPPQETQYF
>.|TRBV20-1|TRBJ2-7|.
TGCAGTGCTAGAGATAACGTTAGCGAGTACGAGCAGTACTTC
CSARDNVSEYEQYF
>.|TRBV5-1|TRBJ2-7|few
TGCGCCAGCAGCACGGACGGGGTGACAAACTCCTACGAGCAGTACTTC
CASSTDGVTNSYEQYF
>.|TRBV20-1|TRBJ2-7|.
TGCAGTGCAGACGCAAGAGGAGAGCAGTACTTC
CSADARGEQYF
>TRBD1|TRBV5-1|TRBJ2-7|few
TGCGCCAGCAGCTTGGGGACAGGGGGTTACGAGCAGTACTTC
CASSLGTGGYEQYF
>.|TRBV28|TRBJ1-4|.
TGTGCCAGCAGCCCTCGAAAGGAAAAACTGTTTTTT
CASSPRKEKLFF
>.|TRBV20-1|TRBJ1-1|.
TGCAGTGCCAGACCCATGAACACTGAAGCTTTCTTT
CSARPMNTEAFF
>TRBD2|TRBV2|TRBJ2-3|.
TGTGCCAGCAGTCCACCCGCGGGACTAGCGGGACCCACAGATACGCAGTATTTT
CASSPPAGLAGPTDTQYF
>.|TRBV4-3|TRBJ2-7|.
TGCGCCAGCAGCCAAGGGGCTAGAGATCCCTACGAGCAGTACTTC
CASSQGARDPYEQYF
>TRBD1|TRBV20-1|TRBJ1-6|few
TGCAGTGCTAGAGGAGGGGGCGCATATAATTCACCCCTCCACTTT
CSARGGGAYNSPLHF
>.|TRBV7-9|TRBJ2-5|.
TGTGCCAGCAGCTTAGAAGTCGATAGCAGAGAGACCCAGTACTTC
CASSLEVDSRETQYF
>TRBD1|TRBV4-1|TRBJ1-2|few
TGCGCCAGCAGCCCGACGGGACAGAACTATGGCTACACCTTC
CASSPTGQNYGYTF
>.|TRBV3-1|TRBJ1-4|few
TGTGCCAGCAGCCAAGGGGATGGGAATGGGGGTGAAAAACTGTTTTTT
CASSQGDGNGGEKLFF
>TRBD2|TRBV28|TRBJ2-4|.
TGTGCCAGCAGCTGGGGGGGGGAAAACATTCAGTACTTC
CASSWGGENIQYF
>TRBD2|TRBV3-1|TRBJ2-7|.
TGTGCCAGCAGCCGCCAGGCGCTAGCGGCGAGCGAGCAGTACTTC
CASSRQALAASEQYF
>.|TRBV29-1|TRBJ2-7|.
TGCAGCGTAACTAGAAACTACGAGCAGTACTTC
CSVTRNYEQYF
>TRBD1|TRBV9|TRBJ2-7|few
TGTGCCAGCAGCGTAGCTTTGGGACAGACCTACGAGCAGTACTTC
CASSVALGQTYEQYF
>.|TRBV29-1|TRBJ1-1|.
TGCAGCGTTTTACTCCCGGGGTCGAACACTGAAGCTTTCTTT
CSVLLPGSNTEAFF
>.|TRBV12-3/TRBV12-4|TRBJ1-3|few
TGTGCCAGCAGTTTTGGCGCGGACACCATATATTTT
CASSFGADTIYF
>.|TRBV10-3|TRBJ2-3|few
TGTGCCATCAGCCAGGGGAGTCTCACAGATACGCAGTATTTT
CAISQGSLTDTQYF
>.|TRBV2|TRBJ2-1|few
TGTGCCAGCAGTGAACGGGGTGGAGAGTACAATGAGCAGTTCTTC
CASSERGGEYNEQFF
>.|TRBV12-3/TRBV12-4|TRBJ2-7|many
TGTGCCAGCAGCGCTGACAGGTTCTACGAGCAGTACTTC
CASSADRFYEQYF
>TRBD2|TRBV6-5|TRBJ2-1|few
TGTGCCAGCGCCCTTACTAGCGGGAGCTACAATGAGCAGTTCTTC
CASALTSGSYNEQFF